This T cell receptor beta chain was captured by sequencing in a study of T cell changes during pregnancy in multiple sclerosis. The protocol was immunoSEQ multiplex PCR, while the TCRdb copy is restricted to in-frame clones and leaves out a portion. This table holds fewer than 60,000 clones, approximately 91% found once. The V gene lost 1 base and the J gene lost 5 bases, with 12 bases spanning the gap. The germline CDR1 and CDR2 sequences are MGHDK and SYGVNS. The CDR3 is 14 amino acids. This chain links TRBV25-1 with TRBJ2-7; D is undetermined. The clonotype comes from a female donor with multiple sclerosis, enrolled in a pregnancy study. The sample was CD8+ T cells from peripheral blood mononuclear cells, taken after pregnancy. The DNA of the CDR3 is TGTGCCAGCAGTGAATTTGTAGGTCGGGACGAGCAGTACTTC. It codes for CASSEFVGRDEQYF.